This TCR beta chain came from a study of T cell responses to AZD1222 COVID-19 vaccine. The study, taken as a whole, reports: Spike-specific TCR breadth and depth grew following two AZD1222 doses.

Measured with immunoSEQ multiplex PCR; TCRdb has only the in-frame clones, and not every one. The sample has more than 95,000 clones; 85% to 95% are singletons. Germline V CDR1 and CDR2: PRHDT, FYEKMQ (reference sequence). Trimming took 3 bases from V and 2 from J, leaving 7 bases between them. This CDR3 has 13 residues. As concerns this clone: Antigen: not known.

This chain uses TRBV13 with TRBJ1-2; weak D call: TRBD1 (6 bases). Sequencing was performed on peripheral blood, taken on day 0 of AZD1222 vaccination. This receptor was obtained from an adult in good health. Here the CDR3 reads CASSLDRNYGYTF. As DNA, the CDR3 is TGTGCCAGCAGCTTGGACAGAAACTATGGCTACACCTTC.